This T cell receptor (beta chain) was observed in a study of cytomegalovirus exposure and HLA in healthy donors. Amplification used 60 Vbeta primers and 13 Jbeta primers. Method: immunoSEQ multiplex PCR; TCRdb's copy keeps in-frame clones and lacks some. Of 130,000 or so clones listed, roughly 78% are singletons. The CDR3 contains 14 residues. The V end lost 0 bases, the J end lost 11 bases, and 17 bases lay between the germline ends. Germline V CDR1 and CDR2: SGHRS, YFSETQ. Sequenced sample: PBMCs. The receptor comes from a woman between 35 and 50 years old in good health and CMV-seronegative. The chain combines TRBV5-1 with TRBJ2-5; D is perhaps TRBD2 (6 bases). CDR3 sequence: CASSLEVSTGEQYF. The CDR3 DNA reads TGCGCCAGCAGCTTGGAGGTCAGCACGGGAGAGCAGTACTTC.